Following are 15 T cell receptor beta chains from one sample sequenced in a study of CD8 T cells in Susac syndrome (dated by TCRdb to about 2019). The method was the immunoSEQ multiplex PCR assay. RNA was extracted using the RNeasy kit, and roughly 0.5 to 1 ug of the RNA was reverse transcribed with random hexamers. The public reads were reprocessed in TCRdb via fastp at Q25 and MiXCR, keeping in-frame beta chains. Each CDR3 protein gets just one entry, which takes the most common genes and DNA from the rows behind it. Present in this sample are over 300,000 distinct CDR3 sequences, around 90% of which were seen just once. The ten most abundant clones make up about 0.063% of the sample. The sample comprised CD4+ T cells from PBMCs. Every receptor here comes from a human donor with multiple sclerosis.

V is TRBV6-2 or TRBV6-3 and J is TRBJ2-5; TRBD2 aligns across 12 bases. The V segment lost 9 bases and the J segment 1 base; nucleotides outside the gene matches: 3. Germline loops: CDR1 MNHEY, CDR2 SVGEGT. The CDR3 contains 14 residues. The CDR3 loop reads CARPTSGSQETQYF. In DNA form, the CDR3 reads TGTGCCAGACCGACTAGCGGGAGCCAAGAGACCCAGTACTTC.

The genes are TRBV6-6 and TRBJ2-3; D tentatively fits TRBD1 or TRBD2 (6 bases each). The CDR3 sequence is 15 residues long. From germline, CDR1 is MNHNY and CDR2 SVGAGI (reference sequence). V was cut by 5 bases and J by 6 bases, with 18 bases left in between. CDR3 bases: TGTGCCAGCAGTCCTGGGTACGGGGGCCGGGATACGCAGTATTTT. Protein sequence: CASSPGYGGRDTQYF.

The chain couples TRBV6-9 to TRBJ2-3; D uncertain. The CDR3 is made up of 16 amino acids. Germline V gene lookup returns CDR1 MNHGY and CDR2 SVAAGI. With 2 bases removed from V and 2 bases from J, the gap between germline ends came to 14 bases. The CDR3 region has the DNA TGTGCCAGCAGTTATGAACCCCTCCTAAACACAGATACGCAGTATTTT. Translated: CASSYEPLLNTDTQYF.

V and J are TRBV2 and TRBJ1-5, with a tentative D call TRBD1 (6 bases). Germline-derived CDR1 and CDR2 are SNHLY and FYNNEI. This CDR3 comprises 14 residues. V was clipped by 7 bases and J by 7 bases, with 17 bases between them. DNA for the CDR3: TGTGCCAGCACTTCCGCCACAGGGAACCAGCCCCAGCATTTT. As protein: CASTSATGNQPQHF.

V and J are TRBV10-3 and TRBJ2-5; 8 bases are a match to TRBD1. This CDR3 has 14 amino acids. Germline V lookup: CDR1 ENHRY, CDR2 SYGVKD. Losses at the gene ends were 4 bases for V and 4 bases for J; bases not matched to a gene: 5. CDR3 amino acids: CAISGGQGAETQYF. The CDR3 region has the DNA TGTGCCATCAGTGGGGGCCAGGGGGCAGAGACCCAGTACTTC.

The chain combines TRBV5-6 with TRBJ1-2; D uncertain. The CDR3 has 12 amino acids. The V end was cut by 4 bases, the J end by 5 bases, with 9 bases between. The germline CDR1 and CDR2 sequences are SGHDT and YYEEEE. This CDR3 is CASSPAGYGYTF. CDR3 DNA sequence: TGTGCCAGCAGCCCCGCGGGGTATGGCTACACCTTC.

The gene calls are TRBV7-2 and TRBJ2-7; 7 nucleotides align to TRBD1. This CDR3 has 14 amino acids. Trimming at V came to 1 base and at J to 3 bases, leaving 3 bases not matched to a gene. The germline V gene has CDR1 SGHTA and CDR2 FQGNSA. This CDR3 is CASSLGDRDYEQYF. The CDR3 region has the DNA TGTGCCAGCAGCTTAGGGGACAGAGACTACGAGCAGTACTTC.

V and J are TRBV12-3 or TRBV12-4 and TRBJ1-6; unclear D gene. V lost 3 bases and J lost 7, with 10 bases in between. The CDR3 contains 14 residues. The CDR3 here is CASSFKGHNSPLHF. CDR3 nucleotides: TGTGCCAGCAGTTTTAAGGGTCACAATTCACCCCTCCACTTT.

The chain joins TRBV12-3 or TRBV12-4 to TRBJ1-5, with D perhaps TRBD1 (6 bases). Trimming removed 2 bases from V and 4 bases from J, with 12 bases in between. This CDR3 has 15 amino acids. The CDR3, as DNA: TGTGCCAGCAGTTTAACGGGGGGCCCAAATCAGCCCCAGCATTTT. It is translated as CASSLTGGPNQPQHF.

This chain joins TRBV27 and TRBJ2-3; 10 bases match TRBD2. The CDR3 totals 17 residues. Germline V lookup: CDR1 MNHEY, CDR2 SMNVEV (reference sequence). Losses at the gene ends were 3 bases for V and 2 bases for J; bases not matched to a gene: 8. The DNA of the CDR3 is TGTGCCAGCAGTTTTCTGCATAGCGGGGGGATCACAGATACGCAGTATTTT. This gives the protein CASSFLHSGGITDTQYF.

This chain's CDR3 is CATSDWRGEDTQYF. As DNA, the CDR3 is TGTGCCACCAGTGATTGGCGGGGGGAAGATACGCAGTATTTT. V is TRBV24-1 and J is TRBJ2-3; 8 nucleotides match TRBD2. V trimming: 2 bases; J trimming: 5 bases; junction bases outside the gene matches: 2. The CDR3 length is 14 residues. Germline V lookup: CDR1 KGHDR, CDR2 SFDVKD.

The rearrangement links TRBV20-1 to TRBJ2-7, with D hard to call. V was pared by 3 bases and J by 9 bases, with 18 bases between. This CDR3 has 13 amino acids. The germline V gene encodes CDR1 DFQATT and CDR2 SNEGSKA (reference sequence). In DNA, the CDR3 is TGCAGTGCTAGCGAGGCAGTTCAAAGAGGGCAGTACTTC. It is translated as CSASEAVQRGQYF.

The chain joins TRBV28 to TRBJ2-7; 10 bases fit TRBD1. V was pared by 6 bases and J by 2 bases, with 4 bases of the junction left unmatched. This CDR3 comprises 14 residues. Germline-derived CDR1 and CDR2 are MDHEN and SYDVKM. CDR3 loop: CASRGQGWTYEQYF. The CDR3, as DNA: TGTGCCAGCAGGGGACAGGGGTGGACCTACGAGCAGTACTTC.

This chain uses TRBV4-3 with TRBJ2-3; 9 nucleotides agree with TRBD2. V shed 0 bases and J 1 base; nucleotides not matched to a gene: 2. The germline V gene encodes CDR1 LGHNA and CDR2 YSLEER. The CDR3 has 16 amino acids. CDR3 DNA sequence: TGCGCCAGCAGCCAAGAGCAGCGGGAGGGCACAGATACGCAGTATTTT. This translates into CASSQEQREGTDTQYF.

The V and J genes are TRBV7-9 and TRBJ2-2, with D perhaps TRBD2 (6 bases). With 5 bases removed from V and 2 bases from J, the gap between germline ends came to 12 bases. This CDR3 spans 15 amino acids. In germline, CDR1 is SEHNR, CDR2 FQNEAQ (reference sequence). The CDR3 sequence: CASSRGTSNTGELFF. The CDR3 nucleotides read TGTGCCAGCAGCAGAGGGACTTCCAACACCGGGGAGCTGTTTTTT. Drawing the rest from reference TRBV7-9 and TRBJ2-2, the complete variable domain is DTGVSQNPRHKITKRGQNVTFRCDPISEHNRLYWYRQTLGQGPEFLTYFQNEAQLEKSRLLSDRFSAERPKGSFSTLEIQRTEQGDSAMYLCASSRGTSNTGELFFGEGSRLTVL.